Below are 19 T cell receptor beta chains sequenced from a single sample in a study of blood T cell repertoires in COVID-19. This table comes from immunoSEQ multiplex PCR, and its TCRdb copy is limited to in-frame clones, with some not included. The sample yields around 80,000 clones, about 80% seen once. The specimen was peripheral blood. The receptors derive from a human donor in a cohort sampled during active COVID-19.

The chain's CDR3 is CASSSRQGGSEKLFF. CDR3 bases: TGTGCCAGCAGCTCAAGACAGGGGGGAAGTGAAAAACTGTTTTTT. The chain has TRBV7-2 and TRBJ1-4; TRBD1 agrees at 9 bases. This CDR3 has 15 amino acids. V was clipped by 4 bases and J by 7 bases; unmatched bases: 7. The germline CDR1 and CDR2 sequences are SGHTA and FQGNSA.

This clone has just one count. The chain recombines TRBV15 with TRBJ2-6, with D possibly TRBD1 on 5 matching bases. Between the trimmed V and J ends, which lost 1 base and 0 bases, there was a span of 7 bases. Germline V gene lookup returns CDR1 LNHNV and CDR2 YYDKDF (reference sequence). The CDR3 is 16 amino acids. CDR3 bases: TGTGCCACCAGCAGAGCGCAGGGCTCTGGGGCCAACGTCCTGACTTTC. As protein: CATSRAQGSGANVLTF.

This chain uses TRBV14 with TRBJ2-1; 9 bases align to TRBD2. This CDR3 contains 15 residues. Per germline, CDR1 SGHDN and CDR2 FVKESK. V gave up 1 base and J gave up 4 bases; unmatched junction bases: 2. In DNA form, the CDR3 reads TGTGCCAGCAGCCAAGCCCTAGCGGGATACAATGAGCAGTTCTTC. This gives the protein CASSQALAGYNEQFF.

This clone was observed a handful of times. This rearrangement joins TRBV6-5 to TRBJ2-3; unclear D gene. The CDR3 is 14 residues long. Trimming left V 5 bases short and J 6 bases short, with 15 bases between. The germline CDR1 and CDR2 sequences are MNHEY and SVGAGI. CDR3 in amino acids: CASSRSGNADTQYF. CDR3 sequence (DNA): TGTGCCAGCAGTCGCTCGGGTAACGCGGATACGCAGTATTTT.

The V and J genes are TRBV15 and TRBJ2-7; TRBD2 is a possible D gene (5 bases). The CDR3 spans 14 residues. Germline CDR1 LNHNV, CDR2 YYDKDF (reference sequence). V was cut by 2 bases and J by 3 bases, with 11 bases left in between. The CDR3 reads CATSRFRDLYEQYF. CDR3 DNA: TGTGCCACCAGCAGATTCCGGGATCTCTACGAGCAGTACTTC.

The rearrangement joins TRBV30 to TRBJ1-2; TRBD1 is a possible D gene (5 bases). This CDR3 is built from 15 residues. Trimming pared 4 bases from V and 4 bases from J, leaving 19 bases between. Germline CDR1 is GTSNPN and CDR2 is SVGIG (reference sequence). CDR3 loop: CAWINVRDGGYGYTF. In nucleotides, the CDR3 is TGTGCCTGGATTAACGTCCGAGACGGGGGCTATGGCTACACCTTC.

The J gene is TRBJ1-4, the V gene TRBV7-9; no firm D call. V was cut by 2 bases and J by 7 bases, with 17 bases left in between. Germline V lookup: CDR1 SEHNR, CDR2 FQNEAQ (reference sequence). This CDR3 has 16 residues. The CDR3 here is CASSLSGEHLGEKLFF. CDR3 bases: TGTGCCAGCAGCTTATCCGGGGAACATTTAGGTGAAAAACTGTTTTTT.

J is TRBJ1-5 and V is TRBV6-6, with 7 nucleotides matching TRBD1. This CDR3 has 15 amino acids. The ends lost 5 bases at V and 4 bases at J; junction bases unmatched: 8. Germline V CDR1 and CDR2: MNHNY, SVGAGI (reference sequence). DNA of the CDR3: TGTGCCAGCAGTCCCCCTGGGACAGAGAATCAGCCCCAGCATTTT. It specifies CASSPPGTENQPQHF.

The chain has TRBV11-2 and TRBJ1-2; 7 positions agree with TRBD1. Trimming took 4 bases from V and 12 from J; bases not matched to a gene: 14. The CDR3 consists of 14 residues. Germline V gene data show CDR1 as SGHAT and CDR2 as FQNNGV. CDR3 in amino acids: CASSSSLQDRRHTF. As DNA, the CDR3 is TGTGCCAGCAGCTCGTCCCTTCAGGACAGGCGCCACACCTTC.

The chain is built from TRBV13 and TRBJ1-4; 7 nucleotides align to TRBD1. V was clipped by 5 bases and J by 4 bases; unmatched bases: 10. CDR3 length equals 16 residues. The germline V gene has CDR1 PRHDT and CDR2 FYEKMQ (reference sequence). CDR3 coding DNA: TGTGCCAGCAGCGTTCGAACAGGGGCCAATAATGAAAAACTGTTTTTT. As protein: CASSVRTGANNEKLFF.

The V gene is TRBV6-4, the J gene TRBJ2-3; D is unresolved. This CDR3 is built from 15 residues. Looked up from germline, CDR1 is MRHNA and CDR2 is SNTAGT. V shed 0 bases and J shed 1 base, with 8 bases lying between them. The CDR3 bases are TGTGCCAGCAGTGACTCGAGTGTGGGCACAGATACGCAGTATTTT. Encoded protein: CASSDSSVGTDTQYF.

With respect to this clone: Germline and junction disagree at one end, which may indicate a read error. The CDR3 DNA is TGCGCCGGCAGCTTGGATTTAACCGGGTTCACTGAAGCTTTCTTT. Its translation is CAGSLDLTGFTEAFF. This rearrangement joins TRBV5-1 to TRBJ1-1; no clear D. Germline loops: CDR1 SGHRS, CDR2 YFSETQ. This CDR3 is 15 amino acids long.

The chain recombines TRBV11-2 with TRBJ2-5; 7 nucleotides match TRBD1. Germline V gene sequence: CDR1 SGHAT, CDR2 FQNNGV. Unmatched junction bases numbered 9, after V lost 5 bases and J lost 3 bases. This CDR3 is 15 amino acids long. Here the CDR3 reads CASSPHGTGEETQYF. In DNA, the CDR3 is TGTGCCAGCAGCCCCCATGGAACAGGGGAAGAGACCCAGTACTTC.

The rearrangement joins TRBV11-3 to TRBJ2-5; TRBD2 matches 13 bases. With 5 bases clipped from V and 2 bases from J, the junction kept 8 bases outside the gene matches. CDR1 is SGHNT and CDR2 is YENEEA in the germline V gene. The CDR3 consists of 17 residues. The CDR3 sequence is CASSPGLAGETQETQYF. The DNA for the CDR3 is TGTGCCAGCAGCCCCGGACTAGCGGGGGAGACTCAAGAGACCCAGTACTTC.

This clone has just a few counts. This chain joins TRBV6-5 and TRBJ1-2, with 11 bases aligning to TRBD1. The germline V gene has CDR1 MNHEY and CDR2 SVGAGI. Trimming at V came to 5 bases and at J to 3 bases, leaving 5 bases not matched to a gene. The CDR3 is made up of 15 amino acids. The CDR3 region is CASSLGTGGDYGYTF. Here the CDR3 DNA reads TGTGCCAGCAGTCTTGGGACAGGGGGTGACTATGGCTACACCTTC.

CDR3 sequence reads: CASSIGQGSEKLFF. The CDR3 DNA follows: TGCGCCAGCAGCATCGGACAGGGTAGTGAAAAACTGTTTTTT. The chain couples TRBV5-1 to TRBJ1-4; 8 bases map to TRBD1. There are 14 residues in the CDR3. The germline V gene encodes CDR1 SGHRS and CDR2 YFSETQ. J gave up 7 bases and V 4 bases, and 6 bases lay outside the gene matches.

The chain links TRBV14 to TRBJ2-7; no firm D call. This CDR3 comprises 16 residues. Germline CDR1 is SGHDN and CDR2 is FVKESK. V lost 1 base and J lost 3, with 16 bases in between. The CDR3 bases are TGTGCCAGCAGCCAAGTCGGGTACCTAACGTACTACGAGCAGTACTTC. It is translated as CASSQVGYLTYYEQYF.

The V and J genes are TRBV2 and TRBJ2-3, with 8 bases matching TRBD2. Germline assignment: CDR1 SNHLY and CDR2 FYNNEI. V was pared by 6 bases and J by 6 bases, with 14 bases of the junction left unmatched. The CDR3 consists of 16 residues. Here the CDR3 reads CASSLGAGGPQDTQYF. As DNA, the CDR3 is TGTGCCAGCAGCCTTGGGGCGGGGGGACCGCAGGATACGCAGTATTTT.

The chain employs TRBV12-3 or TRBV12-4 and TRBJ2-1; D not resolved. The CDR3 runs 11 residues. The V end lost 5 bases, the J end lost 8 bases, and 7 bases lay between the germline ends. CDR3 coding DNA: TGTGCCAGCAGTCCCTCCCATGAGCAGTTCTTC. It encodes CASSPSHEQFF.